The 32 T cell receptor beta chains listed next were all sequenced from one sample in a study of T cell responses to AZD1222 COVID-19 vaccine. Generated by immunoSEQ multiplex PCR, the TCRdb table keeps only in-frame clones and is missing some. The profile shows over 100,000 clones, around nine tenths of them singletons. Sample: peripheral blood, taken on day 0 of AZD1222 vaccination. These receptor sequences come from an adult in good health.

This chain connects TRBV28 to TRBJ2-3, with a possible D match to TRBD2 (7 bases). Germline lookup yields CDR1 MDHEN and CDR2 SYDVKM. The CDR3 covers 16 residues. V gave up 2 bases and J gave up 1 base, with 13 bases separating them. The CDR3 spells CASSLRGAPGTDTQYF. The CDR3 nucleotides read TGTGCCAGCAGTTTACGGGGGGCGCCTGGCACAGATACGCAGTATTTT.

The gene calls are TRBV28 and TRBJ2-2; the match to TRBD1 covers 10 bases. In germline, CDR1 is MDHEN, CDR2 SYDVKM. Trimming at V came to 6 bases and at J to 4 bases, leaving 5 bases not matched to a gene. The CDR3 has 15 residues. The CDR3 here is CASRPDRGRTGELFF. The CDR3 DNA follows: TGTGCCAGCAGGCCCGACAGGGGGCGCACCGGGGAGCTGTTTTTT.

In the case of this clone: One junction end does not reproduce the germline sequence, and a read error may be involved. This sequence joins TRBV7-7 and TRBJ2-5; 8 positions agree with TRBD1. From germline, CDR1 is SSHAT and CDR2 FNYEAQ (reference sequence). The CDR3 is made up of 14 amino acids. The CDR3, as DNA: TGTGCTAGCAGCAAAGGGACAGGTCAAGAGACCCAGTACTTC. Translation: CASSKGTGQETQYF.

The chain carries TRBV6-5 and TRBJ1-3; D is unclear. The CDR3 is made up of 11 amino acids. The V gene lost 10 bases and the J gene lost 4 bases, with 8 bases spanning the gap. CDR1 and CDR2 (germline): MNHEY, SVGAGI. The CDR3 DNA is TGTGCCACCTGGCTAGGAAACACCATATATTTT. Protein: CATWLGNTIYF.

This clone was observed a few times. The rearrangement links TRBV6-5 to TRBJ2-3; D perhaps matches TRBD1 (6 bases). CDR1 and CDR2 (germline): MNHEY, SVGAGI. CDR3 size: 14 residues. V was shortened by 8 bases and J by 3 bases, with 15 bases between the two germline ends. CDR3 in DNA: TGTGCCAGCGCGCTATTGGGGGCAACAGATACGCAGTATTTT. This codes for CASALLGATDTQYF.

The chain is built from TRBV27 and TRBJ1-1; D gene unclear. Germline V gene lookup returns CDR1 MNHEY and CDR2 SMNVEV (reference sequence). The CDR3 consists of 15 residues. Trimming removed 1 base at V and 4 bases at J, with 13 bases between. The DNA for the CDR3 is TGTGCCAGCAGTTTATACCCCCCCGGGAGCACTGAAGCTTTCTTT. It specifies CASSLYPPGSTEAFF.

The chain has TRBV19 and TRBJ2-7; D uncertain. Per the germline V gene, CDR1 is LNHDA and CDR2 is SQIVND (reference sequence). Between the trimmed V and J ends, which lost 6 bases and 3 bases, there was a span of 12 bases. This CDR3 has 13 amino acids. The CDR3 sequence is CASRQTGYYEQYF. In DNA, the CDR3 is TGTGCCAGTAGGCAGACCGGGTACTACGAGCAGTACTTC.

J is TRBJ2-5 and V is TRBV9; D perhaps matches TRBD2 (6 bases). The V gene lost 4 bases and the J gene lost 4 bases, with 20 bases spanning the gap. CDR3 length equals 16 residues. Germline CDR1 is SGDLS and CDR2 is YYNGEE. The CDR3 reads CASSPGRLDSVETQYF. The CDR3 DNA is TGTGCCAGCAGCCCAGGTAGACTAGATTCGGTAGAGACCCAGTACTTC.

The chain carries TRBV2 and TRBJ2-5; D ambiguous. This CDR3 region has 14 residues. Germline loops: CDR1 SNHLY, CDR2 FYNNEI. The V gene lost 0 bases and the J gene lost 4 bases, with 9 bases spanning the gap. This CDR3 reads CASSEALPGETQYF. The CDR3 nucleotides read TGTGCCAGCAGTGAAGCGCTTCCGGGAGAGACCCAGTACTTC.

The rearrangement links TRBV3-1 (or the pseudogene TRBV3-2) to TRBJ2-1; D remains unclear. The V gene's germline CDR1 is LGHDT and CDR2 YNNKEL (reference sequence). The CDR3 extends over 16 amino acids. V lost 5 bases and J 1 base, leaving 15 bases between the germline ends. The CDR3: CASSSSSGPSYNEQFF. The CDR3 region has the DNA TGTGCCAGCAGCAGCAGTAGTGGGCCTTCCTACAATGAGCAGTTCTTC.

The rearrangement joins TRBV28 to TRBJ1-1, with 8 bases fitting TRBD1. Germline CDR1 is MDHEN and CDR2 is SYDVKM. V was clipped by 6 bases and J by 1 base; unmatched bases: 7. The CDR3 spans 15 residues. Here the CDR3 DNA reads TGTGCCAGCAGGAGCCCCGGGACAGGGAACACTGAAGCTTTCTTT. Its translation: CASRSPGTGNTEAFF.

The rearrangement joins TRBV5-6 to TRBJ2-7; possible D gene TRBD2, 5 bases. Germline lookup yields CDR1 SGHDT and CDR2 YYEEEE. V shed 0 bases and J shed 3 bases, with 10 bases lying between them. The CDR3 loop spans 14 amino acids. Here the CDR3 reads CASSLGGGYYEQYF. The CDR3 DNA reads TGTGCCAGCAGCTTGGGAGGAGGATACTACGAGCAGTACTTC.

The chain couples TRBV7-9 to TRBJ2-3, with no clear D. The V gene lost 3 bases and the J gene lost 5 bases, with 6 bases spanning the gap. The CDR3 has 12 residues. Per germline, CDR1 SEHNR and CDR2 FQNEAQ (reference sequence). The CDR3 reads CASSFQEDTQYF. DNA of the CDR3: TGTGCCAGCAGCTTCCAAGAAGATACGCAGTATTTT.

The rearrangement links TRBV27 to TRBJ1-2; D perhaps matches TRBD1 (5 bases). Per germline, CDR1 MNHEY and CDR2 SMNVEV (reference sequence). This CDR3 spans 16 amino acids. Trimming cost V 0 bases and J 5 bases, with 16 bases left between them. The chain's CDR3 is CASSLSGGMGPYGYTF. CDR3 DNA: TGTGCCAGCAGTTTATCGGGAGGGATGGGGCCATATGGCTACACCTTC.

The chain employs TRBV28 and TRBJ1-2; 8 bases are shared with TRBD1. Germline CDR1 reads MDHEN; CDR2 reads SYDVKM. The V segment lost 8 bases and the J segment 6 bases; nucleotides outside the gene matches: 5. This CDR3 contains 12 residues. The CDR3 coding sequence is TGTGCCAGCGGACAGGGTTTGCATGGCTACACCTTC. Encoded protein: CASGQGLHGYTF.

Comment on this clone: The sample contains more than one DNA sequence encoding this CDR3. The rearrangement joins TRBV5-1 to TRBJ2-5; D ambiguous. Germline V gene lookup returns CDR1 SGHRS and CDR2 YFSETQ. The V gene lost 4 bases and the J gene lost 3 bases, with 7 bases spanning the gap. The CDR3 sequence is 12 residues long. The CDR3 DNA reads TGCGCCAGCAGCCCCCCCGAAGAGACCCAGTACTTC. This translates into CASSPPEETQYF.

This CDR3 reads CASSWDRRNEKLFF. CDR3 nucleotide sequence: TGTGCCAGCAGCTGGGACAGACGAAATGAAAAACTGTTTTTT. This chain joins TRBV2 and TRBJ1-4, with 7 bases lining up with TRBD1. The junction had 6 bases not matched to a gene; V was cut back by 6 bases and J by 5 bases. Germline assignment: CDR1 SNHLY and CDR2 FYNNEI. This CDR3 region has 14 residues.

In this sample, this clone turned up once. The chain employs TRBV29-1 and TRBJ2-1; D gene ambiguous. Per the germline V gene, CDR1 is SQVTM and CDR2 is ANQGSEA. V was cut by 6 bases and J by 9 bases, with 9 bases left in between. The CDR3 is made up of 10 amino acids. The CDR3 is CSVIVLEQFF. The CDR3 region has the DNA TGCAGCGTGATAGTACTTGAGCAGTTCTTC.

With regard to this clone: Sequence at one end of the junction differs from germline and may be a read error. J is TRBJ1-5 and V is TRBV6-1, with unresolved D. The germline V gene encodes CDR1 MNHNS and CDR2 SASEGT. The CDR3 has 16 residues. CDR3 sequence: CASSDVTAYLNRPQHF. Here the CDR3 DNA reads TGTGCCAGCAGTGATGTCACAGCCTACCTTAATCGGCCCCAGCATTTT.

The chain combines TRBV10-3 with TRBJ2-1, with 10 bases that match TRBD2. Germline V gene data show CDR1 as ENHRY and CDR2 as SYGVKD. V was pared by 5 bases and J by 9 bases, with 1 base of the junction left unmatched. The CDR3 is 12 amino acids. The CDR3 loop reads CAISIAGGEQFF. The CDR3 DNA reads as TGTGCCATCAGTATAGCGGGAGGTGAGCAGTTCTTC.

This clone was picked up one time. The gene calls are TRBV6-5 and TRBJ2-6; D unclear. This CDR3 is built from 11 residues. V lost 10 bases and J 5 bases, leaving 6 bases between the germline ends. The germline CDR1 and CDR2 sequences are MNHEY and SVGAGI. The CDR3 here is CATRRANVLTF. In DNA form, the CDR3 reads TGTGCCACCCGGAGGGCCAACGTCCTGACTTTC.

The chain uses TRBV18 and TRBJ1-2; D unclear. Germline CDR1 KGHSH, CDR2 LQKENI. V lost 2 bases and J lost 6, with 19 bases in between. This CDR3 region has 16 residues. As DNA, the CDR3 is TGTGCCAGCTCACCAACGGGAGGGCCGGGGAGTAATGGCTACACCTTC. Amino acid sequence: CASSPTGGPGSNGYTF.

This clone occurred a few times. The chain carries TRBV18 and TRBJ1-3; D unresolved. This CDR3 comprises 16 residues. The germline gives CDR1 KGHSH, CDR2 LQKENI. V was pared by 4 bases and J by 2 bases, with 15 bases between. This CDR3 reads CASSLPILAAGNTIYF. Written as DNA, the CDR3 is TGTGCCAGCTCACTCCCCATTCTGGCGGCTGGAAACACCATATATTTT.

Written as DNA, the CDR3 is TGTGCCAGCATCATGGGGGCGACAGGGCTCAATCAGCCCCAGCATTTT. Translating it yields CASIMGATGLNQPQHF. The V gene is TRBV28, the J gene TRBJ1-5; 7 nucleotides align to TRBD1. V lost 7 bases and J lost 3; bases outside the gene matches: 12. This CDR3 contains 16 residues. Germline V gene sequence: CDR1 MDHEN, CDR2 SYDVKM.

This chain connects TRBV5-4 to TRBJ1-4; a possible D gene is TRBD1 (5 bases). Germline values: CDR1 SGHNT, CDR2 YYREEE (reference sequence). The CDR3 extends over 15 amino acids. The V end was cut by 4 bases, the J end by 7 bases, with 17 bases between. The CDR3 coding sequence is TGTGCCAGCAGCCGCCTCGGGGGGAGGAGTGAAAAACTGTTTTTT. Encoded protein: CASSRLGGRSEKLFF.

The chain combines TRBV5-4 with TRBJ1-1; the D gene is possibly TRBD1 (5 bases). CDR3 length: 15 amino acids. Germline CDR1 SGHNT, CDR2 YYREEE (reference sequence). V was trimmed by 0 bases and J by 3 bases, leaving 12 bases between them. CDR3 DNA sequence: TGTGCCAGCAGCTTGGCCGGCAGAGGGGACACTGAAGCTTTCTTT. It codes for CASSLAGRGDTEAFF.

CDR3 in amino acids: CASSYWQGDGNQPQHF. CDR3 DNA sequence: TGTGCCAGCAGTTACTGGCAGGGGGACGGTAATCAGCCCCAGCATTTT. The V call is TRBV6-5, the J call TRBJ1-5, with 7 bases matching TRBD1. This CDR3 region has 16 residues. The germline CDR1 and CDR2 sequences are MNHEY and SVGAGI. Losses at the gene ends were 1 base for V and 4 bases for J; bases not matched to a gene: 7.

The V and J genes are TRBV28 and TRBJ1-1; D unresolved. V lost 8 bases and J lost 0, with 10 bases in between. There are 13 residues in the CDR3. The germline CDR1 and CDR2 sequences are MDHEN and SYDVKM. CDR3 in DNA: TGTGCCAGCGCTGGATCCATGAACACTGAAGCTTTCTTT. Protein: CASAGSMNTEAFF.

The V call is TRBV11-1, the J call TRBJ2-1; unclear D gene. Trimming removed 3 bases at V and 7 bases at J, with 7 bases between. Per germline, CDR1 SGHAT and CDR2 FQDESV (reference sequence). This CDR3 spans 12 amino acids. This CDR3 reads CASSLTNNEQFF. For the CDR3, the DNA is TGTGCCAGCAGCTTGACCAATAATGAGCAGTTCTTC.

This clone occurred once. Other DNA sequences within the sample encode an identical CDR3. The chain couples TRBV3-1 (or the pseudogene TRBV3-2) to TRBJ2-7; D is undetermined. CDR1 is LGHDT, CDR2 YNNKEL, per germline (reference sequence). This CDR3 has 14 amino acids. Trimming left V 0 bases short and J 1 base short, with 7 bases between. As DNA, the CDR3 is TGTGCCAGCAGCCAAGAATCAGGATCCTACGAGCAGTACTTC. It yields the protein CASSQESGSYEQYF.

J is TRBJ2-5 and V is TRBV20-1; TRBD1 might be the D (6 bases). CDR1 and CDR2 from the germline V gene are DFQATT and SNEGSKA (reference sequence). Trimming removed 7 bases from V and 0 bases from J, with 6 bases in between. CDR3 length: 11 residues. The CDR3 here is CSGDNQETQYF. In DNA, the CDR3 is TGCAGTGGGGACAACCAAGAGACCCAGTACTTC.

The chain couples TRBV19 to TRBJ1-1; D gene unclear. Germline V lookup: CDR1 LNHDA, CDR2 SQIVND (reference sequence). V was cut by 1 base and J by 7 bases, with 22 bases left in between. The CDR3 length is 17 residues. The CDR3 coding sequence is TGTGCCAGTAGTATAGCATCGGGCCCGCCTAGGATCAGTGAAGCTTTCTTT. Protein: CASSIASGPPRISEAFF.